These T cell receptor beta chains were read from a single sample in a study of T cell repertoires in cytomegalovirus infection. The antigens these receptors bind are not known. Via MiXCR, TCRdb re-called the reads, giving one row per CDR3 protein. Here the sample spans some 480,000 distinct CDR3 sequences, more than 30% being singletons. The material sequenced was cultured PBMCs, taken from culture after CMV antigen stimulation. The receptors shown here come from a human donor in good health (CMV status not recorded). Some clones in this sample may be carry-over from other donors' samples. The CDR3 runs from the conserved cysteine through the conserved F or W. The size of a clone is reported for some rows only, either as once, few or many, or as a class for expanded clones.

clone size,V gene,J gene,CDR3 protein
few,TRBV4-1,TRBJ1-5,CASSQGGQGNQPQHF
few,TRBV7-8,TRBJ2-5,CASSPGNSRAETQYF
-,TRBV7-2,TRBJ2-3,CASSFTSSNEGAQYF
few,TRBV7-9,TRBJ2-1,CASSLPGFPNEQFF
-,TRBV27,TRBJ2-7,CASSRDSTYEQYF
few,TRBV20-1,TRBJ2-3,CSAPTSGLGDTQYF
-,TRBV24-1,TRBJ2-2,CATALSGNTGELFF
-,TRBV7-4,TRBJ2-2,CASRRRGNTGELFF
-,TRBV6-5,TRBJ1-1,CASSLGGNGAFF
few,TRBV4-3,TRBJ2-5,CASSLGAVGGRETQYF
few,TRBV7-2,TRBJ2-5,CASSLPLETQYF
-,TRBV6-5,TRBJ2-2,CASSYSFLAGGSTGELFF
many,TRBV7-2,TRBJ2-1,CASSLGTGGRWNEQFF
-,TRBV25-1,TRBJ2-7,CASGGWRDRPYEQYF
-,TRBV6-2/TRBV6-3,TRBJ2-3,CASSPLRPAGADTQYF
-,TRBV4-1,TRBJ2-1,CASSPPRGYNEQFF
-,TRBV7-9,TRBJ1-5,CASSLESTLTDQPQHF
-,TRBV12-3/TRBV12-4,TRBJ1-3,CASSSPTILAGNTIYF
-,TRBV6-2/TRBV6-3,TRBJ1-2,CASSTRLLHTF
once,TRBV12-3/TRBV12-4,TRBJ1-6,CASSSLGEVRSPLHF
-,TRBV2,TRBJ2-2,CASSENLGELFF
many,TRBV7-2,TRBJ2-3,CASSLDWGVTDTQYF
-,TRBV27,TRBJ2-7,CASRVGYEQYF
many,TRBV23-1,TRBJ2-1,CASSQGLALSYNEQFF